This T cell receptor beta chain was profiled in a study of blood T cell repertoires in COVID-19 (dated by TCRdb to the early 2020s). Study-level background: The collaborator samples originated in the United States, Italy and Spain and spanned the acute and convalescent phases of COVID-19. The prospective study material was composed of cDNA or gDNA derived from T cells, B-cell-depleted T cells, or PBMCs. Where available, HLA class I and class II types were taken from metadata supplied by the sample provider and were not determined by assay-based typing. The samples were drawn from the first 160 participants of the ongoing ImmuneRACE study and from some 1,300 subjects provided by 6 global collaborators. Nearly every sample came with metadata listing a de-identified subject ID, COVID-19 status, age in years and sex. The repertoires were released in a freely available public database meant as a resource for research on the immune response to SARS-CoV-2. The dataset comprised deeply sampled blood TCRbeta repertoires from subjects exposed to, actively infected with, or recovered from COVID-19. Results and caveats for the whole study, not just this receptor: The quantity of clinical and demographic metadata differed by source and by participant and was supplied without curation.

At the junction V is shortened by 5 bases and J by 9 bases, with 11 bases in between. The CDR3 spans 13 residues, from the cysteine through the phenylalanine. Only CDR3 DNA remains: 39 bases, in frame from the first base. From a lookup of the germline V gene (reference sequence), CDR1 and CDR2 are LGHDT and YNNKEL. Participants in the prospective study were aged about 18 to 89 years, lived in over 20 United States geographic areas, and enrolled through a virtual design. Cohort assignment in the prospective study relied on participant-reported clinical history from a screening survey and a study questionnaire. In the prospective study, whole blood, serum and a nasopharyngeal or oropharyngeal swab were collected from each participant by mobile phlebotomists. Over a roughly 2-month period, participants in the prospective study had the option of providing additional blood draws and questionnaires. Before DNA extraction, prospective study blood samples were shipped either frozen or at room temperature.

With regard to this clone: Its specific antigen is unknown. Qualities for individual bases were not recorded, and no much larger clone is one base off.

TCRbeta CDR3 regions were amplified from genomic DNA by means of the immunoSEQ Assay, a bias-controlled multiplex PCR. Concerning the study's data processing: The number of nucleated cells in each sample was estimated by amplification of reference gene primers within the assay. Sequence reads were collapsed and filtered to measure the absolute abundance of every unique TCRbeta CDR3 rearrangement. For each sample, productive Simpson clonality was calculated as the square root of Simpson's diversity index over productive rearrangements. TCRdb took over this immuneACCESS table, retaining in-frame rearrangements with V and J assigned. Such tables are incomplete; in checked studies, under half of the missing clones stem from an unresolved V gene, and the remainder is unexplained. V, J and clone size derive from that table, while D and trimming were established from the DNA sequence. The sample table holds under 250,000 clones, of which roughly 89% were seen once. Of the sample, just over 2.5% is held by the ten largest clones.

The origin of this receptor is a woman younger than 45 with acute COVID-19. Here the chain combines TRBV3-1 (or the pseudogene TRBV3-2) and TRBJ1-6; the D gene assignment is ambiguous. The sequenced sample consisted of PBMCs or T cells enriched from blood (not recorded which). Here is the DNA: TGTGCCAGCAGCATCGACTCGGCTTCACCCCTCCACTTT. This is translated as CASSIDSASPLHF.